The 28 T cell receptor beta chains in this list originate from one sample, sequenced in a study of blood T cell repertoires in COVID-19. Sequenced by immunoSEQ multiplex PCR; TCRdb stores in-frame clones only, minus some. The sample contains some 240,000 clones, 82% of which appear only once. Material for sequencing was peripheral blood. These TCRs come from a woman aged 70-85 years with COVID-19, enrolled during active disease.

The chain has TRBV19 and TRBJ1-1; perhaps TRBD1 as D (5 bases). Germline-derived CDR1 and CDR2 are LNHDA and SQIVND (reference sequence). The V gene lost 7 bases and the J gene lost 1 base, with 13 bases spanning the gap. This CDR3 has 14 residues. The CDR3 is CASTQGLPNTEAFF. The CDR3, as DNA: TGTGCCAGTACCCAGGGACTTCCGAACACTGAAGCTTTCTTT.

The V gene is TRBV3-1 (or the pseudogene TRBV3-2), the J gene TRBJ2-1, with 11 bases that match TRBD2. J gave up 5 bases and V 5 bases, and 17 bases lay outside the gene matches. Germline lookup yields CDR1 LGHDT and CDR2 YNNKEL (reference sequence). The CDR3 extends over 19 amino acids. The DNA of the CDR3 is TGTGCCAGCAGCTCCCGGGGGACTAGCGGACGGAAGGCCAACAATGAGCAGTTCTTC. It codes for CASSSRGTSGRKANNEQFF.

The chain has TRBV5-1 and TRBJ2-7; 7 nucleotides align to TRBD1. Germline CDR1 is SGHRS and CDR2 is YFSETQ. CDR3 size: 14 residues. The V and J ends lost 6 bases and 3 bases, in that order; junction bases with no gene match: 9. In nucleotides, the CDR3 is TGCGCCAGCACCTCAGGGGGAACCCACTACGAGCAGTACTTC. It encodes CASTSGGTHYEQYF.

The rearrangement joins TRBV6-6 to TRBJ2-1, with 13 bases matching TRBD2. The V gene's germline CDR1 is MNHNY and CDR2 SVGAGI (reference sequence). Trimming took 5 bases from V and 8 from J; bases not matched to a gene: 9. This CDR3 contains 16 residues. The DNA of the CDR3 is TGTGCCAGCAGTACTCGGACTAGCGGGAGATCCGATGAGCAGTTCTTC. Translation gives CASSTRTSGRSDEQFF.

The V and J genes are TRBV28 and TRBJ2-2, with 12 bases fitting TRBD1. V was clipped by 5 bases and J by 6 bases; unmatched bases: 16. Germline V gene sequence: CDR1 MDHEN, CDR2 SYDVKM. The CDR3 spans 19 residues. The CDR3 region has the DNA TGTGCCAGCAGTCCCTCAATAGGGACAGGGGGCCTGAGGGCCGGGGAGCTGTTTTTT. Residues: CASSPSIGTGGLRAGELFF.

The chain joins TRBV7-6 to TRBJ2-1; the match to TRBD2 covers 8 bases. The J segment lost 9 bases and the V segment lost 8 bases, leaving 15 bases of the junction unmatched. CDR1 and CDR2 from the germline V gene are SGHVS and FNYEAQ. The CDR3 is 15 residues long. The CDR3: CASHPGGVPRGEQFF. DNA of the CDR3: TGTGCCAGCCATCCCGGGGGGGTTCCTAGGGGTGAGCAGTTCTTC. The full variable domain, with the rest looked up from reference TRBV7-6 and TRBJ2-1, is GAGVSQSPRYKVTKRGQDVALRCDPISGHVSLYWYRQALGQGPEFLTYFNYEAQQDKSGLPNDRFSAERPEGSISTLTIQRTEQRDSAMYRCASHPGGVPRGEQFFGPGTRLTVL.

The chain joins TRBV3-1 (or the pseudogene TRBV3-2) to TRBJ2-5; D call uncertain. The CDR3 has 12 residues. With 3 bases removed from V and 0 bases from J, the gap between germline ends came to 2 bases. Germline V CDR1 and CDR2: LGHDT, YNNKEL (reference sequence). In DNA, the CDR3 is TGTGCCAGCAGCCACTACCAAGAGACCCAGTACTTC. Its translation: CASSHYQETQYF.

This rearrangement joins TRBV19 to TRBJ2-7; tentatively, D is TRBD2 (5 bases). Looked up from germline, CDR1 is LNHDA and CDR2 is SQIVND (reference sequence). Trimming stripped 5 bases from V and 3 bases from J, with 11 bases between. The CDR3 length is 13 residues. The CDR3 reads CASSGQGGYEQYF. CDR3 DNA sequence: TGTGCCAGTAGTGGTCAAGGAGGCTACGAGCAGTACTTC.

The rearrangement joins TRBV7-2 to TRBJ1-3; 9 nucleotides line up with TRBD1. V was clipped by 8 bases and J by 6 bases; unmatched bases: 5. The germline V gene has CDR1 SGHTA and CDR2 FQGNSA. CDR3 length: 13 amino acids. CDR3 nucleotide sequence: TGTGCCAGCTCCGGGACAGGGTTAAACACCATATATTTT. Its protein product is CASSGTGLNTIYF.

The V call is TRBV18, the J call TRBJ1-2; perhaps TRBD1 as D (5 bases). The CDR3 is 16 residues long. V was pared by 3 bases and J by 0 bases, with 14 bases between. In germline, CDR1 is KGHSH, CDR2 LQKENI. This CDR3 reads CASSPAEGLSNYGYTF. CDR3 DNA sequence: TGTGCCAGCTCACCCGCGGAGGGGCTTTCTAACTATGGCTACACCTTC. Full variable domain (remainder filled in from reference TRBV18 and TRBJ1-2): NAGVMQNPRHLVRRRGQEARLRCSPMKGHSHVYWYRQLPEEGLKFMVYLQKENIIDESGMPKERFSAEFPKEGPSILRIQQVVRGDSAAYFCASSPAEGLSNYGYTFGSGTRLTVV.

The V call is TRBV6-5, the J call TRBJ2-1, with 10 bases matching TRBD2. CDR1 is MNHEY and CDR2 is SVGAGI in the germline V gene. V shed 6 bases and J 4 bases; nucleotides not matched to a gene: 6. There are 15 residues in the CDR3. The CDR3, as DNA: TGTGCCAGCAGACTCGGACTAGCGGAATACAATGAGCAGTTCTTC. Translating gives CASRLGLAEYNEQFF.

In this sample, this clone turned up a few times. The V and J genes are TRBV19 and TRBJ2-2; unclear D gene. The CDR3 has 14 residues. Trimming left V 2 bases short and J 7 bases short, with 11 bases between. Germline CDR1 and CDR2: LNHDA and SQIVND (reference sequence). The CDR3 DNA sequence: TGTGCCAGTAGTATAAGCCCTACCTACGGGGAGCTGTTTTTT. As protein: CASSISPTYGELFF.

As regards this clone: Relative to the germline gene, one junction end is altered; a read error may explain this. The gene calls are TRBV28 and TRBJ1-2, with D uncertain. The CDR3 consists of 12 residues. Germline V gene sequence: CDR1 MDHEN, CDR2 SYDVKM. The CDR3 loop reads CASSPQVPASLF. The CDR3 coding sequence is TGTGCCAGCAGTCCTCAGGTTCCGGCATCACTCTTC.

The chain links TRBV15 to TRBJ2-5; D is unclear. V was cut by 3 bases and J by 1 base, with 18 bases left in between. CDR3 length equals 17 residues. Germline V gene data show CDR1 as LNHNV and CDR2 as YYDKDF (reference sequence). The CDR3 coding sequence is TGTGCCACCAGCAGCGCCCCCGGCGTGGCAGGCCAAGAGACCCAGTACTTC. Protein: CATSSAPGVAGQETQYF.

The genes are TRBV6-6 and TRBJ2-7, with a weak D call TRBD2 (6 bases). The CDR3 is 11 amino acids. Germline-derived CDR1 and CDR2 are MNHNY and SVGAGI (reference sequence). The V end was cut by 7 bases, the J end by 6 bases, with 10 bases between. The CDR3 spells CASTPGGEQYF. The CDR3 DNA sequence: TGTGCCAGCACCCCCGGGGGCGAGCAGTACTTC.

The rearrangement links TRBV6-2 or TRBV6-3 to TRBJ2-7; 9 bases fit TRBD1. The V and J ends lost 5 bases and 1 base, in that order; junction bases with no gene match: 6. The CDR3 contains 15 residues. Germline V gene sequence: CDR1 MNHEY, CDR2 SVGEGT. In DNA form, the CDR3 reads TGTGCCAGCAGTCCCCAGACAGGGGGGTCCTACGAGCAGTACTTC. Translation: CASSPQTGGSYEQYF.

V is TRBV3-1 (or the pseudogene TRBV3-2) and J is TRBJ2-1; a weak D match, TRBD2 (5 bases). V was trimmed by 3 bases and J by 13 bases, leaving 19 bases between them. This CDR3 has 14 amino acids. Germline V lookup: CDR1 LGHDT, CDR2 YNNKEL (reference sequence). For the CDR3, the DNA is TGTGCCAGCAGCCAGTCGATCGGAGGCTTTCTCCAGTTCTTC. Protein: CASSQSIGGFLQFF.

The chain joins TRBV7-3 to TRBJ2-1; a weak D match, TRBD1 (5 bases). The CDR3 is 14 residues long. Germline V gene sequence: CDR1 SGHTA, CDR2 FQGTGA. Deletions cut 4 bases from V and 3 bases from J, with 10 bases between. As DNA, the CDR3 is TGTGCCAGCAGCTCCGACAGTTTCTACAATGAGCAGTTCTTC. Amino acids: CASSSDSFYNEQFF.

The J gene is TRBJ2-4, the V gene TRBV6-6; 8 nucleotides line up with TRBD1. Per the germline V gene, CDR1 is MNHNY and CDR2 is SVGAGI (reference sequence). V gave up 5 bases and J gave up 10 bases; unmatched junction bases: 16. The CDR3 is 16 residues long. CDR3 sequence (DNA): TGTGCCAGCAGTGGACCCCGGACAGGGTTAATCCCAATTCAGTACTTC. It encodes CASSGPRTGLIPIQYF.

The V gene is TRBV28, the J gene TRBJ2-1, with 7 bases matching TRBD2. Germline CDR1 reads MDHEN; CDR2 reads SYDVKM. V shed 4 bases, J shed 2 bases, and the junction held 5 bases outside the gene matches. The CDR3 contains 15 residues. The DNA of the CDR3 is TGTGCCAGCAGTTCGCTAGCGGTGACCTACAATGAGCAGTTCTTC. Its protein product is CASSSLAVTYNEQFF.

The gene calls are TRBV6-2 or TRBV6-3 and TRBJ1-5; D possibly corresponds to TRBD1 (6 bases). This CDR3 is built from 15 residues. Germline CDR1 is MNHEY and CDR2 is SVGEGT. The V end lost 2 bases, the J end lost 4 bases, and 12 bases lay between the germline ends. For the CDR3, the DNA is TGTGCCAGCAGTTACGATTGGACAGAGAATCAGCCCCAGCATTTT. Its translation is CASSYDWTENQPQHF.

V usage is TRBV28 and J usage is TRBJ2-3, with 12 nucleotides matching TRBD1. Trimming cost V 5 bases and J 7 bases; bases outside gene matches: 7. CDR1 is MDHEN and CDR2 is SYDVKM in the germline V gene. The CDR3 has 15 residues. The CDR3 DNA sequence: TGTGCCAGCAGTCTGGGACAGGGGGCACAGAATACGCAGTATTTT. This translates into CASSLGQGAQNTQYF.

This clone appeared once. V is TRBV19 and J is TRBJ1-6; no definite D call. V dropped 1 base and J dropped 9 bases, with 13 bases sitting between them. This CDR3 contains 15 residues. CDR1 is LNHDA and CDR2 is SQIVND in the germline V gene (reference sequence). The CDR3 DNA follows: TGTGCCAGTAGTATAGGACCCGAGGGAAGTTCACCCCTCCACTTT. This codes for CASSIGPEGSSPLHF.

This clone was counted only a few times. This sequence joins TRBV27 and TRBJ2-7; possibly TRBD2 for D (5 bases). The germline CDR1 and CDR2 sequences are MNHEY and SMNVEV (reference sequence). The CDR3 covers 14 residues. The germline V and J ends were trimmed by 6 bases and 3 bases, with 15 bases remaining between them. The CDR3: CASSPLPGSYEQYF. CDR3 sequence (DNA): TGTGCCAGCAGCCCACTGCCGGGAAGCTACGAGCAGTACTTC.

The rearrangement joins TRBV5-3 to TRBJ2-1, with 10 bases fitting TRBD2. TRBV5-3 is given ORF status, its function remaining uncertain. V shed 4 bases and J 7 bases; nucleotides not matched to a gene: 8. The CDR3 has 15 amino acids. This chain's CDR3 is CARSPGPSGRNEQFF. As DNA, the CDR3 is TGTGCCAGAAGCCCGGGGCCTAGCGGGAGAAATGAGCAGTTCTTC.

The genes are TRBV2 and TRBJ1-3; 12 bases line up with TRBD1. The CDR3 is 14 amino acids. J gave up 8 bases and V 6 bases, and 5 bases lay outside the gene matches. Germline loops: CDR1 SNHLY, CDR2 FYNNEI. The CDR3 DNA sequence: TGTGCCAGCAGGCGGGACAGGGGGCCAGACACCATATATTTT. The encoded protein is CASRRDRGPDTIYF.

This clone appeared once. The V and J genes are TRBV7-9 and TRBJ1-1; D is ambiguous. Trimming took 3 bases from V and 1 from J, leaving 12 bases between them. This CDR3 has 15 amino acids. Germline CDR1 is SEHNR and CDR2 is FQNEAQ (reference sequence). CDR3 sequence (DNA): TGTGCCAGCAGCTTTTTCGAGGCAGAGAACACTGAAGCTTTCTTT. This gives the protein CASSFFEAENTEAFF.

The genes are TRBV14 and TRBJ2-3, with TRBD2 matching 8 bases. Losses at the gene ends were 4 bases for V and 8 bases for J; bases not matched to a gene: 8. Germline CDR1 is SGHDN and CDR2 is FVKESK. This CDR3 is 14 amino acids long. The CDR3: CASSPSSGRTTQYF. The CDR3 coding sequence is TGTGCCAGCAGCCCTTCGAGCGGGAGAACTACGCAGTATTTT. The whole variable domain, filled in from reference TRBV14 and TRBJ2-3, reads EAGVTQFPSHSVIEKGQTVTLRCDPISGHDNLYWYRRVMGKEIKFLLHFVKESKQDESGMPNNRFLAERTGGTYSTLKVQPAELEDSGVYFCASSPSSGRTTQYFGPGTRLTVL.